This record looks at one TCR beta chain sequence and its context. Its antigen remains unknown. The data stem from a study of T-cell reconstitution after alpha-beta-depleted transplantation in children. General study results and limits: Several hundred expanded graft clones reportedly supplied alpha-beta T cells about two months after transplant. Newly made T cells mostly supplied T-cell counts and diversity one year after transplant. It was surviving recipient T cells and thymic progenitors that gave some patients high TCRbeta diversity at day 60.

Using unique molecular identifiers, the investigators prepared the TCRbeta library. MiXCR, run by TCRdb on the PCR reads, gives a single entry per CDR3 protein. The sample has around 960,000 distinct CDR3 sequences, about 29% seen once. In germline, CDR1 is ENHRY, CDR2 SYGVKD. V was pared by 2 bases and J by 3 bases, with 10 bases between. There are 15 residues in the CDR3. The sequence was obtained from a boy under three years old who had a stem cell transplant for SCID, so the T cells may come from the graft donor. This rearrangement joins TRBV10-3 to TRBJ1-4; perhaps TRBD1 as D (5 bases). The material was PBMCs, mostly from graft donor cells, obtained 360 days after TCRalphabeta/CD19-depleted stem cell transplant. The DNA of the CDR3 is TGTGCCATCAGTGAGGGAGGGGCCTCTAATGAAAAACTGTTTTTT. This codes for CAISEGGASNEKLFF.